This T cell receptor beta chain was documented in a study of early T cells in non-severe SARS-CoV-2 infection. Study information: Chains from this unsorted whole-blood bulk RNA could not be paired.

Regarding this clonotype: The antigen is not known.

Study-level points and caveats: VDJdb-based annotation leaned toward anti-spike CD8 responses and missed private and CD4 specificities.

The CDR3 is 15 amino acids. From germline, CDR1 is MDHEN and CDR2 SYDVKM. The V gene end was trimmed by 5 bases and the J gene end by 4 bases; junction bases not matched to a gene: 10. TCRdb redid the calling of the 5' RACE reads with MiXCR, one entry per CDR3 protein. The profile shows 60,000 to 85,000 distinct CDR3 sequences, roughly a sixth of them singletons. This receptor was taken from an adult who was a healthcare worker with PCR-confirmed SARS-CoV-2 infection or an uninfected control (not recorded which). The rearrangement links TRBV28 to TRBJ1-2; TRBD1 aligns across 7 bases. Input material: whole blood. The CDR3 is CASSPQEGGRYGYTF. CDR3 nucleotides: TGTGCCAGCAGTCCTCAAGAAGGGGGCCGCTATGGCTACACCTTC.